Following are 25 T cell receptor beta chains from one sample sequenced in a study of T cells in localized non-small cell lung cancer. Sequenced by immunoSEQ multiplex PCR; TCRdb stores in-frame clones only, minus some. The sample lists around 67,000 clones, almost 90% occurring once. The sequencing here drew on peripheral blood, taken before any cancer treatment. All receptors come from a woman aged 35-75 years with stage I lung adenocarcinoma.

The chain joins TRBV11-3 to TRBJ1-1; D is undetermined. This CDR3 comprises 13 residues. Germline CDR1 and CDR2: SGHNT and YENEEA. Trimming removed 2 bases from V and 3 bases from J, with 7 bases in between. CDR3 protein: CASSLTSDTEAFF. The CDR3 region has the DNA TGTGCCAGCAGCTTAACGTCGGACACTGAAGCTTTCTTT.

The chain uses TRBV7-9 and TRBJ2-7; 14 bases are shared with TRBD2. V gave up 4 bases and J gave up 3 bases; unmatched junction bases: 2. The CDR3 length is 15 residues. CDR1 and CDR2 from the germline V gene are SEHNR and FQNEAQ (reference sequence). CDR3 amino acids: CASSYGTSGSYEQYF. CDR3 bases: TGTGCCAGCAGCTACGGGACTAGCGGGAGCTACGAGCAGTACTTC.

This clone appeared once. This chain connects TRBV27 to TRBJ1-2; TRBD1 is a possible D gene (5 bases). Germline CDR1 reads MNHEY; CDR2 reads SMNVEV (reference sequence). This CDR3 is 13 amino acids long. V gave up 2 bases and J gave up 2 bases, with 6 bases separating them. As DNA, the CDR3 is TGTGCCAGCAGTTTAAAGGGGAACTATGGCTACACCTTC. Translating gives CASSLKGNYGYTF.

The chain recombines TRBV30 with TRBJ2-3; unclear D gene. Germline CDR1 reads GTSNPN; CDR2 reads SVGIG (reference sequence). Trimming left V 0 bases short and J 4 bases short, with 5 bases between. The CDR3 sequence is 12 residues long. The CDR3 nucleotides read TGTGCCTGGAGTGTAAATCCAGATACGCAGTATTTT. Protein sequence: CAWSVNPDTQYF.

V usage is TRBV5-4 and J usage is TRBJ2-5; 8 bases align to TRBD2. CDR3 length: 15 amino acids. V lost 4 bases to trimming and J lost 5 bases; unmatched junction nucleotides: 10. Germline CDR1 reads SGHNT; CDR2 reads YYREEE (reference sequence). The CDR3 loop reads CASSPAGGPTETQYF. Written as DNA, the CDR3 is TGTGCCAGCAGCCCGGCGGGAGGACCCACCGAGACCCAGTACTTC.

CDR3 in amino acids: CASSLVSGSRYEQYF. As DNA, the CDR3 is TGTGCCAGCAGCTTAGTAAGCGGGAGTAGGTACGAGCAGTACTTC. The chain employs TRBV7-2 and TRBJ2-5; 8 bases are shared with TRBD2. With the DNA end fitting TRBJ2-7 better, the J assignment may be wrong. The CDR3 extends over 15 amino acids. Germline assignment: CDR1 SGHTA and CDR2 FQGNSA.

V gene TRBV11-3 combines with J gene TRBJ2-3; D gene unclear. CDR3 size: 17 residues. Germline V lookup: CDR1 SGHNT, CDR2 YENEEA. Trimming pared 1 base from V and 1 base from J, leaving 15 bases between. The CDR3 region has the DNA TGTGCCAGCAGCTTAGGATCGTCCTCAGAGGGCACAGATACGCAGTATTTT. Translation: CASSLGSSSEGTDTQYF.

The V gene is TRBV5-8, the J gene TRBJ1-1, with D possibly TRBD1 on 5 matching bases. Germline V gene data show CDR1 as SGHTS and CDR2 as YDEGEE. V lost 4 bases to trimming and J lost 6 bases, with 16 bases between them. This CDR3 comprises 14 residues. The CDR3 region has the DNA TGTGCCAGCAGCCCCATGGGGGGAGGGCCTGAAGCTTTCTTT. Its translation is CASSPMGGGPEAFF.

The V call is TRBV29-1, the J call TRBJ2-3; D is possibly TRBD1 (6 bases). Looked up from germline, CDR1 is SQVTM and CDR2 is ANQGSEA. CDR3 length: 14 amino acids. Trimming cost V 4 bases and J 0 bases, with 11 bases left between them. CDR3 in DNA: TGCAGCGTTGCAGGGGCCATTAGCACAGATACGCAGTATTTT. Protein: CSVAGAISTDTQYF.

The gene calls are TRBV18 and TRBJ1-1, with no clear D. Trimming removed 4 bases from V and 0 bases from J, with 9 bases in between. The CDR3 spans 14 residues. In germline, CDR1 is KGHSH, CDR2 LQKENI. The CDR3 DNA is TGTGCCAGCTCACGGAACAGAATGAACACTGAAGCTTTCTTT. Translated, it gives CASSRNRMNTEAFF.

The chain has TRBV9 and TRBJ2-2; 7 bases are a match to TRBD2. CDR3 length: 16 amino acids. V trimming: 0 bases; J trimming: 4 bases; junction bases outside the gene matches: 6. CDR1 and CDR2 from the germline V gene are SGDLS and YYNGEE. CDR3 sequence reads: CASSVDGGSITGELFF. The DNA for the CDR3 is TGTGCCAGCAGCGTAGACGGCGGGAGCATCACCGGGGAGCTGTTTTTT.

The rearrangement links TRBV19 to TRBJ2-1; 7 bases line up with TRBD2. Germline-derived CDR1 and CDR2 are LNHDA and SQIVND (reference sequence). There are 15 residues in the CDR3. V shed 5 bases, J shed 5 bases, and the junction held 9 bases outside the gene matches. CDR3 DNA: TGTGCCAGTAGTCCACGACTAGCTTTGAACAATGAGCAGTTCTTC. Amino acid sequence: CASSPRLALNNEQFF.

The chain combines TRBV6-5 with TRBJ1-1; 7 positions match TRBD1. V lost 2 bases and J lost 7; bases outside the gene matches: 4. The CDR3 is 13 amino acids. From germline, CDR1 is MNHEY and CDR2 SVGAGI. CDR3 protein: CASSYAPGGEAFF. CDR3 nucleotide sequence: TGTGCCAGCAGTTACGCGCCAGGGGGTGAAGCTTTCTTT.

CDR3 nucleotides: TGTGCCAGCAGCCTCGGGGCCCCCACAGATACGCAGTATTTT. Translating it yields CASSLGAPTDTQYF. The rearrangement joins TRBV7-9 to TRBJ2-3; D could derive from TRBD1 or TRBD2 (5 bases each). Per germline, CDR1 SEHNR and CDR2 FQNEAQ (reference sequence). The CDR3 extends over 14 amino acids. V lost 5 bases and J lost 2, with 11 bases in between. Full variable domain (outside the CDR3, taken from reference TRBV7-9 and TRBJ2-3): DTGVSQNPRHKITKRGQNVTFRCDPISEHNRLYWYRQTLGQGPEFLTYFQNEAQLEKSRLLSDRFSAERPKGSFSTLEIQRTEQGDSAMYLCASSLGAPTDTQYFGPGTRLTVL.

The rearrangement uses TRBV5-6 and TRBJ2-7; D gene uncertain. Germline-derived CDR1 and CDR2 are SGHDT and YYEEEE. The CDR3 extends over 12 amino acids. Trimming removed 3 bases at V and 1 base at J, with 5 bases between. CDR3 bases: TGTGCCAGCAGCTCACTATCCTACGAGCAGTACTTC. This sequence encodes CASSSLSYEQYF.

This chain uses TRBV7-2 with TRBJ2-2; D gene ambiguous. The CDR3 runs to 17 residues. V was pared by 5 bases and J by 5 bases, with 21 bases between. Germline values: CDR1 SGHTA, CDR2 FQGNSA. In DNA form, the CDR3 reads TGTGCCAGCAGCCAAAACCGGGCCCCCCAGCGAACCGGGGAGCTGTTTTTT. It codes for CASSQNRAPQRTGELFF.

The rearrangement joins TRBV7-3 to TRBJ2-2; no reliable D call. Germline V gene lookup returns CDR1 SGHTA and CDR2 FQGTGA. This CDR3 has 13 residues. Trimming took off 5 bases at V and 0 bases at J, with 4 bases between the two ends. Here the CDR3 reads CASSAPNTGELFF. The CDR3 DNA follows: TGTGCCAGCAGCGCCCCGAACACCGGGGAGCTGTTTTTT.

The chain recombines TRBV7-3 with TRBJ1-1; 9 bases map to TRBD1. The germline V gene has CDR1 SGHTA and CDR2 FQGTGA. The CDR3 has 17 amino acids. V shed 5 bases and J 1 base; nucleotides not matched to a gene: 11. CDR3 in amino acids: CASSLPGQGGKNTEAFF. The DNA for the CDR3 is TGTGCCAGCAGCCTCCCGGGACAGGGTGGCAAGAACACTGAAGCTTTCTTT.

CDR3 bases: TGTGCCAGCAGGCCCGGGACAGGGGAGGCTTTTGGTCGGGCTTTCTTT. Its protein is CASRPGTGEAFGRAFF. V gene TRBV6-6 combines with J gene TRBJ1-1, with 10 bases matching TRBD1. This CDR3 has 16 amino acids. Per the germline V gene, CDR1 is MNHNY and CDR2 is SVGAGI (reference sequence). V shed 6 bases and J 11 bases; nucleotides not matched to a gene: 18.

The chain carries TRBV6-1 and TRBJ1-2, with 8 bases fitting TRBD1. J lost 5 bases, V lost 1 base, and 6 bases had no gene match. CDR3 size: 15 residues. Per the germline V gene, CDR1 is MNHNS and CDR2 is SASEGT. CDR3 sequence reads: CASSEEQGVLYGYTF. The CDR3 nucleotides are TGTGCCAGCAGTGAAGAACAGGGGGTTTTATATGGCTACACCTTC.

The chain joins TRBV11-2 to TRBJ2-1; 8 bases map to TRBD1. Germline CDR1 SGHAT, CDR2 FQNNGV. The CDR3 consists of 16 residues. V lost 2 bases and J lost 4; bases outside the gene matches: 7. This CDR3 reads CASSLLGTGEYNEQFF. CDR3 in DNA: TGTGCCAGCAGCTTATTAGGGACAGGAGAATACAATGAGCAGTTCTTC.

This chain joins TRBV19 and TRBJ1-1, with 10 nucleotides matching TRBD1. The germline gives CDR1 LNHDA, CDR2 SQIVND (reference sequence). V was pared by 5 bases and J by 0 bases, with 15 bases of the junction left unmatched. This CDR3 is built from 19 residues. DNA for the CDR3: TGTGCCAGTAGTCTCCATCAGGGGGGACAGGGGCGACTGAACACTGAAGCTTTCTTT. This sequence encodes CASSLHQGGQGRLNTEAFF.

This chain connects TRBV5-6 to TRBJ2-2; D ambiguous. Germline V gene data show CDR1 as SGHDT and CDR2 as YYEEEE. The V end was cut by 5 bases, the J end by 0 bases, with 23 bases between. This CDR3 spans 19 amino acids. Written as DNA, the CDR3 is TGTGCCAGCAGGTCTATATCAGGATGGCTCAGCCCGAACACCGGGGAGCTGTTTTTT. Its protein is CASRSISGWLSPNTGELFF.

CDR3 in DNA: TGTGCCAGCAGTGAAATAGGGAGCGGGCCCACTGGGGAAAAACTGTTTTTT. It is translated as CASSEIGSGPTGEKLFF. This sequence joins TRBV6-1 and TRBJ1-4; D gene uncertain. V lost 2 bases and J 8 bases, leaving 21 bases between the germline ends. The CDR3 length is 17 residues. Germline loops: CDR1 MNHNS, CDR2 SASEGT.

A few counts support this clone. CDR3 in amino acids: CASSLAQGMNTGELFF. CDR3 in DNA: TGTGCCAGCAGCTTGGCCCAGGGGATGAACACCGGGGAGCTGTTTTTT. This rearrangement joins TRBV5-4 to TRBJ2-2; possibly TRBD1 for D (6 bases). Germline values: CDR1 SGHNT, CDR2 YYREEE (reference sequence). The CDR3 is 16 residues long. V was trimmed by 0 bases and J by 1 base, leaving 10 bases between them.